This T cell receptor (beta chain) was documented in a study of blood T cells in healthy people across ages. A sample-barcoded 5' primer and a J-beta primer mix were used in a second PCR of about 6 to 11 cycles. Using its own MiXCR run on the 5' RACE reads, TCRdb lists one record per CDR3 protein. The table has some 1,500,000 distinct CDR3 sequences, under 55% seen once. With 6 bases clipped from V and 5 bases from J, the junction kept 7 bases outside the gene matches. The CDR3 is made up of 14 amino acids. The specimen sequenced was blood. The clonotype comes from a woman aged 18-29 years in good health. J is TRBJ1-2 and V is TRBV12-3 or TRBV12-4, with 9 bases lining up with TRBD1. CDR3 in amino acids: CASRDTGGGYGYTF. The DNA for the CDR3 is TGTGCCAGCAGGGATACAGGGGGCGGGTATGGCTACACCTTC.